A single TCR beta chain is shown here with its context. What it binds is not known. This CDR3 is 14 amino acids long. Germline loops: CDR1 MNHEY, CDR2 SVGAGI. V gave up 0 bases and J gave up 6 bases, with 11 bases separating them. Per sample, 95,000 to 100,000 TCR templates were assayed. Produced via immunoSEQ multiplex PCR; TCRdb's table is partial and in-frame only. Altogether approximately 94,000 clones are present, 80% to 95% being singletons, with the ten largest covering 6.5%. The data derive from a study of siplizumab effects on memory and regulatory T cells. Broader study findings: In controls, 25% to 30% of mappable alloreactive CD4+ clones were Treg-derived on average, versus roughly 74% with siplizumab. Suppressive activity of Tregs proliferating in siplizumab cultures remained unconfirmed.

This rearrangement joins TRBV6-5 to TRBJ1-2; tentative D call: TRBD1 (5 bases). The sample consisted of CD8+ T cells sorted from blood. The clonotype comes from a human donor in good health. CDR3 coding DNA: TGTGCCAGCAGTTACTCTGTCAGGGTACATGGCTACACCTTC. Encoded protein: CASSYSVRVHGYTF.